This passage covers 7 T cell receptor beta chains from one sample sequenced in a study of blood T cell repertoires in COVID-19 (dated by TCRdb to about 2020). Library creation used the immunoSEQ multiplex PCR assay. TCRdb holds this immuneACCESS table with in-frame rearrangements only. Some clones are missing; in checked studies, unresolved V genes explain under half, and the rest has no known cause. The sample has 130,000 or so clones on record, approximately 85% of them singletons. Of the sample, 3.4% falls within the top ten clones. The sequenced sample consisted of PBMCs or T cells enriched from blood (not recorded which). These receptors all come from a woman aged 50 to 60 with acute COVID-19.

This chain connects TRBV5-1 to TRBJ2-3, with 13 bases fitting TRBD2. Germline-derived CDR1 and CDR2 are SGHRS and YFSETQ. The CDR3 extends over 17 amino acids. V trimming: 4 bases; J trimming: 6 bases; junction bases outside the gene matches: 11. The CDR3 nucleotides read TGCGCCAGCAGCCCCCCTTCGACTAGCGGGAGGCCGGATACGCAGTATTTT. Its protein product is CASSPPSTSGRPDTQYF.

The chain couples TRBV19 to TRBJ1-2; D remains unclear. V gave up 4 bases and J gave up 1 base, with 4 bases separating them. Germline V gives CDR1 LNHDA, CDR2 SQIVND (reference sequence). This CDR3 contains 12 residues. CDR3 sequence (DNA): TGTGCCAGTAGTAACAGTAACTATGGCTACACCTTC. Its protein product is CASSNSNYGYTF.

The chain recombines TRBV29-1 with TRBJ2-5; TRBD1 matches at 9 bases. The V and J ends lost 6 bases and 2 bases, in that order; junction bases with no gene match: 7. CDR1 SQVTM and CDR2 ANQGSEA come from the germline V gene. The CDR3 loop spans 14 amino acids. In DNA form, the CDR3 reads TGCAGCGTCCAACCGGGACAGGGTCAAGAGACCCAGTACTTC. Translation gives CSVQPGQGQETQYF.

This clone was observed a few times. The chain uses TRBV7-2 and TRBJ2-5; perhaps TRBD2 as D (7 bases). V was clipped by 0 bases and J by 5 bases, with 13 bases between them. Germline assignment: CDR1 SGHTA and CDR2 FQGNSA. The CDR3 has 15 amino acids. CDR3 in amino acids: CASSLAGGGGETQYF. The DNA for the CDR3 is TGTGCCAGCAGCTTAGCTGGGGGGGGCGGTGAGACCCAGTACTTC. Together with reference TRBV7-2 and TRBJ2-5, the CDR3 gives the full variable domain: GAGVSQSPSNKVTEKGKDVELRCDPISGHTALYWYRQSLGQGLEFLIYFQGNSAPDKSGLPSDRFSAERTGGSVSTLTIQRTQQEDSAVYLCASSLAGGGGETQYFGPGTRLLVL.

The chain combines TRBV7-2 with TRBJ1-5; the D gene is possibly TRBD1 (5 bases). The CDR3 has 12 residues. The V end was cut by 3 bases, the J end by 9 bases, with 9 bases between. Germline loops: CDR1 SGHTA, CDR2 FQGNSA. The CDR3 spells CASSLDGGPQHF. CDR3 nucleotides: TGTGCCAGCAGCTTGGACGGGGGGCCCCAGCATTTT.

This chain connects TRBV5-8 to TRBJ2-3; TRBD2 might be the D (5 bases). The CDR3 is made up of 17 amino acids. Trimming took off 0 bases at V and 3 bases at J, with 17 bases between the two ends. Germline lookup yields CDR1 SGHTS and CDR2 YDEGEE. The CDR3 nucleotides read TGTGCCAGCAGCTTGGGTGGCCTAGCCCAGCCTACAGATACGCAGTATTTT. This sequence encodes CASSLGGLAQPTDTQYF.

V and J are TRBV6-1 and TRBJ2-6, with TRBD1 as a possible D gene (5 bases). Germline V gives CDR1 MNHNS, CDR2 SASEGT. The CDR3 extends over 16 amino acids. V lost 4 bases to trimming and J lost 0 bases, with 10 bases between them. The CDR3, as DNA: TGTGCCAGCAGTGGACAGTTTAGCTCTGGGGCCAACGTCCTGACTTTC. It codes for CASSGQFSSGANVLTF.